This TCR beta chain was documented in a study of T-cell memory formation after mild COVID-19. Overall study: Largely, TCR clusters stayed within a single donor. Findings and caveats of the study: Second-wave clones that peaked on day 37 lacked confirmed SARS-CoV-2 specificity. Pre-infection memory contained some responding clones, which suggested that cross-reactive memory had joined.

This clonotype showed up many times. No antigen is known for it. TCRdb re-called the 5' RACE reads with MiXCR, one entry per CDR3 protein. The repertoire holds approximately 230,000 distinct CDR3 sequences, with 15% to 20% as singletons. This CDR3 spans 14 amino acids. Trimming removed 4 bases at V and 4 bases at J, with 12 bases between. Germline loops: CDR1 SGHTA, CDR2 FQGNSA. This TCR came from a man aged 18 to 29 who had mild COVID-19 (a few samples of this study predate the infection). Cell type and time point are not known. Sequenced material: PBMCs or a T cell subset sorted from them (not recorded which). The rearrangement links TRBV7-2 to TRBJ2-3; D is perhaps TRBD1 (7 bases). The CDR3 sequence is CASSSQGGADTQYF. CDR3 nucleotide sequence: TGTGCCAGCAGCTCCCAGGGGGGCGCAGATACGCAGTATTTT. Supplemented by reference TRBV7-2 and TRBJ2-3, the full variable domain reads GAGVSQSPSNKVTEKGKDVELRCDPISGHTALYWYRQSLGQGLEFLIYFQGNSAPDKSGLPSDRFSAERTGGSVSTLTIQRTQQEDSAVYLCASSSQGGADTQYFGPGTRLTVL.